These T cell receptor beta chains were read from a single sample in a study of radiation and T cells in renal cell carcinoma. Assay: immunoSEQ multiplex PCR; the TCRdb copy retains only in-frame clones and omits some. Here the sample spans 150,000 or so clones, 88% being singletons. Material: blood, obtained from a patient whose treatment included radiotherapy and nephrectomy. The source of these receptors is a woman aged 45 to 65 with renal cell carcinoma. The CDR3 runs from the conserved cysteine through the conserved F or W. D genes are given only for firm matches. The size of a clone is reported for some rows only, either as once, few or many, or as a class for expanded clones.

NA	TRBJ1-2	NA	TRBV6-6	TGTGCCAGCAGAGACAGACAGGTCGGGGGCTACACCTTC	CASRDRQVGGYTF
NA	TRBJ1-2	once	TRBV18	TGTGCCAGCTCCCGCGAAATAAGTCAGGGTCTCGCCTTGAGTGGCTACACCTTC	CASSREISQGLALSGYTF
NA	TRBJ1-1	few	TRBV9	TGTGCCAGCAGCTTGAGTATGAACACTGAAGCTTTCTTT	CASSLSMNTEAFF
NA	TRBJ1-1	NA	TRBV5-1	TGCGCCAGCAGCTGGACCCTGGCGGACACTGAAGCTTTCTTT	CASSWTLADTEAFF
NA	TRBJ2-7	NA	TRBV19	TGTGCCAGTAGTATTGGGGGGAATAACGAGCAGTACTTC	CASSIGGNNEQYF
NA	TRBJ1-1	NA	TRBV6-5	TGTGCCAGCAGTTACCGCTGGGGCACTGAAGCTTTCTTT	CASSYRWGTEAFF
NA	TRBJ2-1	NA	TRBV11-3	TGTGCCAGCAGCTTAAGTCCAGCGCAGGTCAATGAGCAGTTCTTC	CASSLSPAQVNEQFF
NA	TRBJ2-7	NA	TRBV6-5	TGTGCCAGCAGTTCAATCGTACAGGGCCCTACCTACGAGCAGTACTTC	CASSSIVQGPTYEQYF
NA	TRBJ2-7	NA	TRBV5-1	TGCGCCAGCAGCCCTACCTACGAGCAGTACTTC	CASSPTYEQYF
TRBD1	TRBJ2-5	NA	TRBV10-3	TGTGCCATCAGTGTAGGGACAGGAATAATAGAGCAGTACTTC	CAISVGTGIIEQYF
NA	TRBJ2-7	NA	TRBV14	TGTGCCAGCAGCCAAGAGTTGTCCTACGAGCAGTACTTC	CASSQELSYEQYF
NA	TRBJ2-2	NA	TRBV7-3	TGTGCCAGCAGCTTTCCACGGGACACCGCGAACACCGGGGAGCTGTTTTTT	CASSFPRDTANTGELFF
TRBD2	TRBJ2-3	NA	TRBV5-1	TGCGCCAGCAAGCCTCGGGGGGGTTCCACAGATACGCAGTATTTT	CASKPRGGSTDTQYF
NA	TRBJ1-1	NA	TRBV7-8	TGTGCCAGCAGCTCGAACAGGGTTTTGGGACCGGCTGAAGCTTTCTTT	CASSSNRVLGPAEAFF
NA	TRBJ2-7	few	TRBV7-8	TGTGCCAGCAGCTCCCGAAGGCCCCGGGGATACGAGCAGTACTTC	CASSSRRPRGYEQYF
NA	TRBJ1-1	NA	TRBV7-9	TGTGCCAGCAGCTTAAACGGGCTGGCTGAAGCTTTCTTT	CASSLNGLAEAFF
NA	TRBJ2-2	NA	TRBV18	TGTGCCAGCTCCCCGTTGGGGAACACCGGGGAGCTGTTTTTT	CASSPLGNTGELFF
NA	TRBJ1-2	NA	TRBV6-4	TGTGCCAGCAGGGGGACCGTATTGGAGGACTACACCTTC	CASRGTVLEDYTF
TRBD2	TRBJ2-3	NA	TRBV7-2	TGTGCCAGCAGCTTAACTAGCGGACGCACAGATACGCAGTATTTT	CASSLTSGRTDTQYF
NA	TRBJ1-2	NA	TRBV19	TGTGCCAGTAGTCCTCGACAGCGAAATGGCTACACCTTC	CASSPRQRNGYTF
TRBD2	TRBJ2-7	NA	TRBV7-7	TGTGCTAGCAGCTTAGCCAGCGGGGTCCTCTACGAGCAGTACTTC	CASSLASGVLYEQYF
TRBD2	TRBJ2-7	NA	TRBV6-1	TGTGCCAGCAGTGAACGGGGACTAGCGATTAGCTCCTACGAGCAGTACTTC	CASSERGLAISSYEQYF
TRBD2	TRBJ2-3	few	TRBV2	TGTGCCAGCAGTGTTAGCGGGGGCACAGATACGCAGTATTTT	CASSVSGGTDTQYF
NA	TRBJ2-5	NA	TRBV18	TGTGCCAGCTCAGGGAGCGACGCGAAGACCCAGTACTTC	CASSGSDAKTQYF
NA	TRBJ2-5	NA	TRBV7-9	TGTGCCAGCAGCTCCCCAGGGCTCCCAGAGACCCAGTACTTC	CASSSPGLPETQYF
TRBD1	TRBJ1-3	many	TRBV7-9	TGTGCCAGCAGCCCCCAGGGACAGGGGCATGACACCATATATTTT	CASSPQGQGHDTIYF
NA	TRBJ1-1	NA	TRBV5-1	TGCGCCAGCAGAGAGGGTAGCATGAACACTGAAGCTTTCTTT	CASREGSMNTEAFF
TRBD2	TRBJ2-2	NA	TRBV7-6	TGTGCCAGCAGCACTTACGGGACTAGCGCGAACACCGGGGAGCTGTTTTTT	CASSTYGTSANTGELFF
TRBD1	TRBJ1-6	few	TRBV15	TGTGCCACCAGTAGAACCGGGACAGGGAATTCACCCCTCCACTTT	CATSRTGTGNSPLHF
TRBD1	TRBJ1-6	NA	TRBV2	TGTGCCAGCAGTAACGGACAGGGAAGTTCACCCCTCCACTTT	CASSNGQGSSPLHF
NA	TRBJ2-3	NA	TRBV7-3	TGTGCCAGCAGCTTGGACGGGGGTCACACAGATACGCAGTATTTT	CASSLDGGHTDTQYF
NA	TRBJ1-3	NA	TRBV6-5	TGTGCCAGCAGCTCCGGGTTGGGAACTGGAAACACCATATATTTT	CASSSGLGTGNTIYF
NA	TRBJ2-1	NA	TRBV9	TGTGCCAGCAGCGTAGCCCACCCGTCCGGCAATGAGCAGTTCTTC	CASSVAHPSGNEQFF